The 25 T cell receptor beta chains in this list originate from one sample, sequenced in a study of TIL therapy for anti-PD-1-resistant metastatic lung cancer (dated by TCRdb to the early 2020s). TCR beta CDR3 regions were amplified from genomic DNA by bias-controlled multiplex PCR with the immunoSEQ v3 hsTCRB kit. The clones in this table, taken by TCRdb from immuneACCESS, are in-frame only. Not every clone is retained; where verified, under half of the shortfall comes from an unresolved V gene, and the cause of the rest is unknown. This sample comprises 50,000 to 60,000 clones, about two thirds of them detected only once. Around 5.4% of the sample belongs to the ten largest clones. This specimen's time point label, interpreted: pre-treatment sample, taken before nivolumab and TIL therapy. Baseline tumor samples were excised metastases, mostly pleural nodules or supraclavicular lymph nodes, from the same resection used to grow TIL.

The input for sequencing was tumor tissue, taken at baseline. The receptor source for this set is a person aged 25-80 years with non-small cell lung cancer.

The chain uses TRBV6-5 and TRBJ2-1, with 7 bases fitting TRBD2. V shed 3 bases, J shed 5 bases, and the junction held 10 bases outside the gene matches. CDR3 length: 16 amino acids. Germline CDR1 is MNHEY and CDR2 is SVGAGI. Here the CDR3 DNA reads TGTGCCAGCAGTTATAGTGGAAGCGGGGCGAACAATGAGCAGTTCTTC. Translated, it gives CASSYSGSGANNEQFF.

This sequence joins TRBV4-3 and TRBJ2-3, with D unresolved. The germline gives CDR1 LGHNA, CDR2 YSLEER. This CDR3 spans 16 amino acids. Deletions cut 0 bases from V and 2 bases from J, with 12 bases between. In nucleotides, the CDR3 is TGCGCCAGCAGCCAAGAACTACCACAAAACACAGATACGCAGTATTTT. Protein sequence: CASSQELPQNTDTQYF.

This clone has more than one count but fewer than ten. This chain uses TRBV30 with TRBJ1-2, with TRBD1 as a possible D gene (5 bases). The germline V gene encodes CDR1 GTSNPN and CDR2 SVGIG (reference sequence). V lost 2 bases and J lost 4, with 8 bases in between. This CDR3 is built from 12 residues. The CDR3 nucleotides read TGTGCCTGGAGTTTCAGGGTCTATGGCTACACCTTC. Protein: CAWSFRVYGYTF.

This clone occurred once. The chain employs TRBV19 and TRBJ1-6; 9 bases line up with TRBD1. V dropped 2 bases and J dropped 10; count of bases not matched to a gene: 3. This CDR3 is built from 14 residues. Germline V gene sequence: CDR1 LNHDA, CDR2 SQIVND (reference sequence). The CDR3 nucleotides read TGTGCCAGTAGTATACTGGACAGGGGCTCACCCCTCCACTTT. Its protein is CASSILDRGSPLHF.

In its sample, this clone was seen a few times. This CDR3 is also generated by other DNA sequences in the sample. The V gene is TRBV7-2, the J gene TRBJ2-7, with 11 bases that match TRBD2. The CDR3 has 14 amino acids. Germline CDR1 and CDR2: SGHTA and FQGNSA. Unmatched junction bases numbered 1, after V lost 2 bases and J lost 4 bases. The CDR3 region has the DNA TGTGCCAGCAGCTTACTAGCGGGAGGTTACGAGCAGTACTTC. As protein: CASSLLAGGYEQYF.

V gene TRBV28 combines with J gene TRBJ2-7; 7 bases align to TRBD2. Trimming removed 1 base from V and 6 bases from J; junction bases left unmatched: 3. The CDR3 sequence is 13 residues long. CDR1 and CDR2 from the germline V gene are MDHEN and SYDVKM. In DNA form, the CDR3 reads TGTGCCAGCAGTTTATTTGCGGGAGCCGAGCAGTACTTC. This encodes CASSLFAGAEQYF.

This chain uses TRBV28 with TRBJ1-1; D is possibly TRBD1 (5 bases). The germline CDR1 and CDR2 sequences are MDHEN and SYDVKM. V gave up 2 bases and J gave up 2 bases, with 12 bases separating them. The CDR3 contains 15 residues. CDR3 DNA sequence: TGTGCCAGCAGTTTAATACAGGTCCTAAACACTGAAGCTTTCTTT. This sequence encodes CASSLIQVLNTEAFF.

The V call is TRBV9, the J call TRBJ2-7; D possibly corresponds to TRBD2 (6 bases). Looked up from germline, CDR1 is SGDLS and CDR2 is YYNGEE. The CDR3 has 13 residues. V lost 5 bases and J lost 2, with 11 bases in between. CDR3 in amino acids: CASSRSGTYEQYF. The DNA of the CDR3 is TGTGCCAGCAGTCGTAGCGGAACCTACGAGCAGTACTTC.

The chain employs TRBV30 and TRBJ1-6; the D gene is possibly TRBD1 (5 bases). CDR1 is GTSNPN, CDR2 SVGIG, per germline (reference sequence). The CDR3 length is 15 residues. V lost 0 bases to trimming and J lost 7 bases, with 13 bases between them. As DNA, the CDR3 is TGTGCCTGGAGTGTACTTAGGGGAGACAATTCACCCCTCCACTTT. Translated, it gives CAWSVLRGDNSPLHF.

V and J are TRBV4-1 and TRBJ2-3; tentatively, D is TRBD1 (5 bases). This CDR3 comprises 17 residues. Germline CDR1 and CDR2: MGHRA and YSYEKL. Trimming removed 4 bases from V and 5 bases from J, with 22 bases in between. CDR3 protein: CASSPLSGRVVGDTQYF. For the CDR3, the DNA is TGCGCCAGCAGCCCTCTTTCGGGCAGGGTGGTGGGAGATACGCAGTATTTT.

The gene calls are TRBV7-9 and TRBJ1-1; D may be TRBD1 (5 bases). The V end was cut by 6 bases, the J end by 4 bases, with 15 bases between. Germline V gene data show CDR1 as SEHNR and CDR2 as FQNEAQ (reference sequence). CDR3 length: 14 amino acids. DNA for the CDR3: TGTGCCAGCAGGCCTAAGGGGACCGCCACTGAAGCTTTCTTT. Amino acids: CASRPKGTATEAFF.

The CDR3 loop is CASSLGLSGSSGANVLTF. DNA of the CDR3: TGTGCCAGCAGCTTGGGTCTTAGCGGTAGCTCTGGGGCCAACGTCCTGACTTTC. The chain joins TRBV5-4 to TRBJ2-6; D perhaps matches TRBD2 (6 bases). This CDR3 is 18 amino acids long. Germline V gene sequence: CDR1 SGHNT, CDR2 YYREEE (reference sequence). Trimming took off 0 bases at V and 0 bases at J, with 13 bases between the two ends.

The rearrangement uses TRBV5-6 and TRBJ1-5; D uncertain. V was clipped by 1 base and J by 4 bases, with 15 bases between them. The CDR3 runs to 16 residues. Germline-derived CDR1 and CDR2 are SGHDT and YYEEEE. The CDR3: CASSLRTLSTNQPQHF. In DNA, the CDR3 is TGTGCCAGCAGCTTGAGAACGCTTAGTACAAATCAGCCCCAGCATTTT.

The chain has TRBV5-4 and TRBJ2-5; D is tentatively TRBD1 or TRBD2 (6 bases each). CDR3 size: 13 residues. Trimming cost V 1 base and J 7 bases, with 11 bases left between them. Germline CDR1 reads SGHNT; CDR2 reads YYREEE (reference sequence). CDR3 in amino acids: CASSLRGPGTQYF. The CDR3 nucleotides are TGTGCCAGCAGCTTGCGGGGGCCGGGGACCCAGTACTTC. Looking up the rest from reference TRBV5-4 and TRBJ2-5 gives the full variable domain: ETGVTQSPTHLIKTRGQQVTLRCSSQSGHNTVSWYQQALGQGPQFIFQYYREEENGRGNFPPRFSGLQFPNYSSELNVNALELDDSALYLCASSLRGPGTQYFGPGTRLLVL.

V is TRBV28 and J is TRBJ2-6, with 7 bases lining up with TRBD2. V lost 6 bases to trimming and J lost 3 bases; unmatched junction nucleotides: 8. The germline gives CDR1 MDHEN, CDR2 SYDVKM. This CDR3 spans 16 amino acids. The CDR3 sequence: CASSKTSGGGANVLTF. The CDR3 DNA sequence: TGTGCCAGCAGCAAAACGTCGGGAGGTGGGGCCAACGTCCTGACTTTC.

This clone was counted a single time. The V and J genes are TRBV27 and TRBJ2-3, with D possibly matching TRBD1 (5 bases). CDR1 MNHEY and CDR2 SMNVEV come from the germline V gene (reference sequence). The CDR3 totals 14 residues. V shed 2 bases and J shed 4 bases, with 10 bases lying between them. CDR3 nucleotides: TGTGCCAGCAGTTTAGGGGCTTGGCCAGATACGCAGTATTTT. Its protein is CASSLGAWPDTQYF.

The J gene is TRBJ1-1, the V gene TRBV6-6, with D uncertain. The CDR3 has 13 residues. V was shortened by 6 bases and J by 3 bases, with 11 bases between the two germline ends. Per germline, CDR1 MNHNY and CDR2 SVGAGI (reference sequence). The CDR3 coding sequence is TGTGCCAGCAGCGTGATTCGGGACACTGAAGCTTTCTTT. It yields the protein CASSVIRDTEAFF.

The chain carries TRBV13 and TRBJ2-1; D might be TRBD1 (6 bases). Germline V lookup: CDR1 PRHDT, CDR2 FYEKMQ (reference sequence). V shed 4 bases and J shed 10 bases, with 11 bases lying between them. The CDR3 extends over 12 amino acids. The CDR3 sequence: CASSSSGTEQFF. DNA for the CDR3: TGTGCCAGCAGCTCTTCCGGGACAGAGCAGTTCTTC.

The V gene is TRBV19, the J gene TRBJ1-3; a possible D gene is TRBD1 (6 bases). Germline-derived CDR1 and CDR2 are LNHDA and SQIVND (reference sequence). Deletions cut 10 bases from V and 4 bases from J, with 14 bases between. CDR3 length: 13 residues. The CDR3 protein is CATSQGLGNTIYF. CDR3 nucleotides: TGTGCCACCTCACAGGGATTGGGAAACACCATATATTTT.

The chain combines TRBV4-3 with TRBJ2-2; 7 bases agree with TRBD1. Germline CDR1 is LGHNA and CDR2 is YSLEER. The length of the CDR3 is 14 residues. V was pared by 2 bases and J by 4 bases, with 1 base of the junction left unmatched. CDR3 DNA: TGCGCCAGCAGCCAACCAGGGGGCACCGGGGAGCTGTTTTTT. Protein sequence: CASSQPGGTGELFF.

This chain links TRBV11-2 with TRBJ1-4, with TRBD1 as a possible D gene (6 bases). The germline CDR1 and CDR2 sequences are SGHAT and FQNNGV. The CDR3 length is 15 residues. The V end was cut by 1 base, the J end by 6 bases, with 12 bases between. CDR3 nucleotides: TGTGCCAGCAGCTTAGTTCAGGGGCTTTATGAAAAACTGTTTTTT. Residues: CASSLVQGLYEKLFF.

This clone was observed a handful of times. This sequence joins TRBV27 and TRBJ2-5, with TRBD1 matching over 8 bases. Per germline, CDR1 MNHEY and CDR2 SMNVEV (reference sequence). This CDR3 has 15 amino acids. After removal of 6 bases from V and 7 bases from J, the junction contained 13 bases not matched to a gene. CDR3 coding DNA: TGTGCCAGCAGAATAACAGGGGGTCCCGGGGCGACCCAGTACTTC. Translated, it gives CASRITGGPGATQYF.

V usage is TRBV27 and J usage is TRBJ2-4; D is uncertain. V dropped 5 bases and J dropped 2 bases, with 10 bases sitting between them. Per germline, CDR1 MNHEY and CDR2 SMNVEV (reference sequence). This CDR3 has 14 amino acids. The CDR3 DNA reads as TGTGCCAGCAGTAGTGGCCCTCCCAAAAACATTCAGTACTTC. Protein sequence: CASSSGPPKNIQYF.

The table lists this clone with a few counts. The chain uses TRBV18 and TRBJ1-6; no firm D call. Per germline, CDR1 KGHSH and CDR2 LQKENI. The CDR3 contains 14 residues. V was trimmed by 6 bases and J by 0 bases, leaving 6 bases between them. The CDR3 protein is CASSPDSYNSPLHF. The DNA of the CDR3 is TGTGCCAGCTCCCCCGACTCCTATAATTCACCCCTCCACTTT.

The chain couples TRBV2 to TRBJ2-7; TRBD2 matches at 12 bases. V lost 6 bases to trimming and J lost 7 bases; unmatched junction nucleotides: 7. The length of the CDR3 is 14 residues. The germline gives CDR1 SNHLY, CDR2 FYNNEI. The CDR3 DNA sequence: TGTGCCAGCAGCCGACTAGCGGGGGCTGGGGAGCAGTACTTC. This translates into CASSRLAGAGEQYF.